This T cell receptor (beta chain) was recorded in a study of T cells in Graves' hyperthyroidism and ophthalmopathy. Study results and limitations: Blood also held most thyroid clonotypes expanded beyond 0.001. Through a model of 13 V-J features, ophthalmopathy was separated from stable hyperthyroidism.

V lost 5 bases and J 10 bases, leaving 17 bases between the germline ends. CDR3 length equals 13 residues. Investigators excluded patients with uncontrolled infection, other autoimmune disease, pregnancy or lactation. RNA transcripts provided the source from which TCR beta CDR3 regions were amplified. RT-PCR in the first round (using the HTBI primer set) targeted the TCR CDR3. MiXCR, applied by TCRdb to the multiplex PCR reads, yields one record per CDR3 protein. The top ten clones hold approximately 12% of a sample with about 600,000 distinct CDR3 sequences, roughly 14% of them seen once. The sample holds one count of this clonotype. Its antigen remains unidentified.

This TCR derives from a woman aged 45-65 years with Graves' ophthalmopathy. What was sequenced was blood. V and J are TRBV12-3 or TRBV12-4 and TRBJ1-1; no clear D gene. CDR3 DNA sequence: TGTGCCAGCAGTGAATACGCCCGGGGATCAGCTTTCTTT. Its translation is CASSEYARGSAFF.